This paragraph covers one TCR beta chain sequence. This receptor's antigen is unknown. These data originate in a study of T cells expressing NK-cell markers (dated by TCRdb to the early 2020s). At the level of the whole study: About eight donors provided sorted CD3+CD56+NKG2C+, CD3+CD56+NKG2C- and CD3+CD56-NKG2C+ T-cell subsets, whose TCR beta-chain repertoires were profiled. Seven of the eight sequenced donors were HCMV-seropositive and one was HCMV-seronegative. All eight donors whose samples were sequenced were randomly selected healthy volunteers, three of them men and five women. Libraries were sequenced as 2 x 150 bp reads on Illumina HiSeq 2000/2500, MiSeq or NextSeq. Summary of the overall study and its limitations: Whether the expanded NKG2C-expressing T cell clones were specific for HCMV antigens remained unclear. In over 5 donors, the dominant CD3+CD56+NKG2C+ clonotypes were among the top 10 CD8+ clonotypes and accounted for about 1.0-8% of CD8+ T cells. Those dominant clonotypes were again the most abundant among CD3+CD56-NKG2C+ cells in a few donors, at about 28.3-65%.

HCMV-specific IgG was detected in serum with a commercial ELISA kit to determine HCMV serostatus. Peripheral blood mononuclear cells were isolated from blood by Ficoll density gradient centrifugation. For CDR1 and CDR2, the germline V gene lists MNHEY and SVGEGT. From its cysteine to its phenylalanine, the CDR3 spans 13 amino acids. This entry has no DNA. The listed sequencing device is Illumina HiSeq 2000. TCR beta cDNA libraries were made by 5'RACE template switching that added a universal primer site and unique molecular identifiers. cDNA synthesis was primed from the TCR beta constant segment and was followed by two successive PCR amplification steps. Under the source paper's analysis protocol: Reads were demultiplexed and grouped by UMI with MIGEC, and clonotypes were assembled and quantified with MiTCR. To remove erroneous sequences, TCR cDNA sequences were retained only when supported by two or more reads. The tcR package was used for downstream repertoire analysis, with clonotypes matched between fractions based on CDR3 nucleotide sequence plus V segment. Antigen specificity was annotated against VDJdb with VDJmatch, allowing one amino acid substitution in CDR3. After reprocessing by TCRdb, each CDR3 protein sequence is one entry, and no DNA is given. TCRdb's processing, not the authors' own work, is the source of the V and J calls. The table of this sample itemizes 130,000 to 150,000 distinct CDR3 sequences. Roughly an eighth of the sample belongs to the ten largest clones.

The receptor was isolated from a man aged 18 to 30 in good health. Donor details come from another sample of the same person, matched by shared clones. The material sequenced was blood T cells: a sorted CD56 or NKG2C T cell subset, CD4+ or CD8+ T cells, or bulk PBMC T cells (not recorded which). The chain is made from TRBV6-2 or TRBV6-3 and TRBJ2-7. The CDR3 region: CASSYGRLYEQYF.